One TCR beta chain is described in this entry. Its cognate antigen is unknown. Indicated time point: baseline, week 1 (first vaccination visit). As for treatment: pre-vaccination baseline after standard-of-care therapy. The CDR3 runs 14 residues. Germline values: CDR1 MGHRA, CDR2 YSYEKL. The V end lost 4 bases, the J end lost 8 bases, and 17 bases lay between the germline ends. The data are from a study of a mutant IDH1 vaccine in newly diagnosed glioma. Study-wide background: Patients previously underwent radiotherapy, temozolomide, or both, and most underwent both. Study observations and caveats: Immune responses induced by vaccination arose in about 93% of the patients.

Profiling relied on immunoSEQ multiplex PCR, and the TCRdb table lists in-frame clones only, not all of them. Seen here are tens of thousands of clones, 93% observed once, and the top ten hold about 1.2%. The V call is TRBV4-1, the J call TRBJ1-1, with D hard to call. The sequence came from a man in his forties or fifties with glioma. Sequenced here: PBMCs, sampled from a glioma patient treated with radiotherapy, temozolomide or both. The CDR3 DNA is TGCGCCAGCAGCCCAACCACATACGCTCCCGAAGCTTTCTTT. This gives the protein CASSPTTYAPEAFF.